This T cell receptor beta chain comes out of a study of blood T cell repertoires in COVID-19 (dated by TCRdb to about 2020). Study-wide context: Collaborator samples came from the United States, Italy and Spain and covered acute and convalescent phases of COVID-19. The material from the prospective study consisted of cDNA or gDNA derived from T cells, B-cell-depleted T cells, or PBMCs. Subjects who had been exposed to COVID-19, were actively infected with it, or had recovered from it provided the deeply sampled blood TCRbeta repertoires that made up the dataset. A freely available public database, intended as a resource for researchers studying the immune response to SARS-CoV-2, is where the repertoires were released. Samples came from the ongoing ImmuneRACE study (first 160 participants) plus 1,254 subjects from 6 global collaborators. The sample metadata nearly always contained a de-identified subject ID, COVID-19 status, age in years and sex. Where HLA class I and class II types were available, the types were taken from metadata supplied by the sample provider, not from assay-based typing. Overall study results and their limits: How much clinical and demographic metadata was included differed by source and by participant, and the metadata was provided uncurated.

Worth noting for this clone: No antigen is known for it. Per-nucleotide qualities are absent, and no much larger clonotype sits a single base away.

TCRbeta CDR3 regions were amplified from genomic DNA using the immunoSEQ Assay, a bias-controlled multiplex PCR. Turning to the authors' computational methods: The number of nucleated cells in each sample was estimated from the amplification of reference gene primers within the assay. To quantify the absolute abundance of each unique TCRbeta CDR3 rearrangement, sequence reads were collapsed and filtered. For each sample, productive Simpson clonality was calculated as the square root of Simpson's diversity index across productive rearrangements. Entries here come from immuneACCESS through TCRdb and include only in-frame sequences with V and J called. Some clones fail to appear in such tables; in the studies checked, an unresolved V gene covers under half of the shortfall, and the cause of the remainder is unknown. From that table come the V and J calls and clone size; the DNA was used to work out D and trimming. This sample is represented by roughly 220,000 clones; approximately 83% of them were singletons. The ten largest clones add up to approximately 4.2% of the sample.

From a lookup of the germline V gene (reference sequence), CDR1 and CDR2 are MNHEY and SMNVEV. V loses 5 bases, J loses 1 base, and the germline ends lie 12 bases apart. The CDR3 has 14 amino acids, counting the end cysteine and phenylalanine. The entry retains the CDR3 DNA only, 42 bases that are in frame from base 1. Enrolling through a virtual design, the prospective study's participants ranged in age from roughly 18 to 89 years and lived across roughly 24 United States geographic areas. In the prospective study, cohorts were assigned on the basis of participant-reported clinical history obtained from a screening survey and a study questionnaire. In the prospective study, mobile phlebotomists collected whole blood, serum and a nasopharyngeal or oropharyngeal swab from each participant. Over a roughly two-month period, participants in the prospective study had the option of providing additional blood draws and questionnaires. Blood samples from the prospective study were shipped frozen or at room temperature prior to DNA extraction.

Here the chain combines TRBV27 and TRBJ2-7, and perhaps TRBD1 as D gene, on 6 matching bases. Material: PBMCs or T cells enriched from blood (not recorded which). The receptor comes from a woman between 35 and 50 years old with acute COVID-19. The nucleotide sequence is TGTGCCAGCAGTCTCCGGGACACTTCCTACGAGCAGTACTTC. This gives the protein CASSLRDTSYEQYF.